These 5 T cell receptor beta chains were sequenced from one sample in a study of multiple sclerosis patients with progressive multifocal leukoencephalopathy. Time point in this sample: before natalizumab initiation. Here immunoSEQ multiplex PCR was the method, and the copy in TCRdb shows in-frame clones only, minus some. Of more than 30,000 clones listed, roughly 92% were seen once; the top ten hold less than 2%. Sequenced input: PBMCs. These receptors were obtained from a man aged 30 to 39 with multiple sclerosis.

The chain uses TRBV5-4 and TRBJ2-7; possibly TRBD1 for D (6 bases). There are 15 residues in the CDR3. From germline, CDR1 is SGHNT and CDR2 YYREEE (reference sequence). V shed 4 bases and J shed 4 bases, with 18 bases lying between them. Written as DNA, the CDR3 is TGTGCCAGCAGCCTGGGGACATCTCTGGGGTACGAGCAGTACTTC. It codes for CASSLGTSLGYEQYF.

The CDR3 nucleotides are TGTGCCAGCAGCCCGGGGACAGGAGAAGAGACCCAGTACTTC. It specifies CASSPGTGEETQYF. This sequence joins TRBV7-9 and TRBJ2-5; 8 bases are shared with TRBD1. This CDR3 contains 14 residues. Per the germline V gene, CDR1 is SEHNR and CDR2 is FQNEAQ (reference sequence). After removal of 5 bases from V and 3 bases from J, the junction contained 5 bases not matched to a gene.

The V gene is TRBV9, the J gene TRBJ2-2, with 9 bases identical to TRBD2. Germline CDR1 and CDR2: SGDLS and YYNGEE. There are 17 residues in the CDR3. With V trimmed by 1 base and J by 3 bases, 7 bases remained unmatched. The CDR3 here is CASSVSQREAYTGELFF. CDR3 sequence (DNA): TGTGCCAGCAGCGTAAGTCAGCGGGAGGCCTACACCGGGGAGCTGTTTTTT.

V is TRBV5-1 and J is TRBJ2-5; D is perhaps TRBD1 or TRBD2 (5 bases each). In germline, CDR1 is SGHRS, CDR2 YFSETQ. The CDR3 totals 12 residues. Trimming removed 4 bases at V and 5 bases at J, with 9 bases between. Here the CDR3 reads CASSPGRETQYF. Here the CDR3 DNA reads TGCGCCAGCAGCCCGGGACGGGAGACCCAGTACTTC.

The chain employs TRBV6-6 and TRBJ1-6; unclear D gene. Trimming shortened V by 2 bases and J by 6 bases, and 8 bases separated the two germline ends. The CDR3 runs 14 residues. CDR1 and CDR2 from the germline V gene are MNHNY and SVGAGI (reference sequence). Written as DNA, the CDR3 is TGTGCCAGCAGTTACGACGGCACTAATTCACCCCTCCACTTT. Residues: CASSYDGTNSPLHF.